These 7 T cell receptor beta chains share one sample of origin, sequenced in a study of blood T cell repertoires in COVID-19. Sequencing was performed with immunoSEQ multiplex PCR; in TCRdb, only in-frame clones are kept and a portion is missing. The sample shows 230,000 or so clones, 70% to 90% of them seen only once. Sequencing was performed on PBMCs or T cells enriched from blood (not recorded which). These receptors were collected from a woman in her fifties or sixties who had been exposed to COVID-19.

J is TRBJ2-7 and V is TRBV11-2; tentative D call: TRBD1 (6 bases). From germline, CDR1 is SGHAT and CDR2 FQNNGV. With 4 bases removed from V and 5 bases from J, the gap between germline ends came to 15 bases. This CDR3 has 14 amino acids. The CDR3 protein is CASSSHRELHEQYF. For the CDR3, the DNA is TGTGCCAGCAGCTCACACAGGGAACTCCACGAGCAGTACTTC.

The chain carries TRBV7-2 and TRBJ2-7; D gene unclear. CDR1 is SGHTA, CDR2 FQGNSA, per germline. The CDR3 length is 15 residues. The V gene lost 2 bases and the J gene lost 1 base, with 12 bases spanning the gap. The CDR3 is CASSLQAAPSYEQYF. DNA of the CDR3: TGTGCCAGCAGCTTACAGGCAGCCCCTTCCTACGAGCAGTACTTC.

This chain's CDR3 is CASSQDVGASSYNEQFF. Here the CDR3 DNA reads TGCGCCAGCAGCCAAGATGTGGGGGCCAGCTCCTACAATGAGCAGTTCTTC. The V call is TRBV4-3, the J call TRBJ2-1, with a weak D call TRBD1 (6 bases). The length of the CDR3 is 17 residues. V lost 0 bases and J 0 bases, leaving 12 bases between the germline ends. Germline V gene lookup returns CDR1 LGHNA and CDR2 YSLEER.

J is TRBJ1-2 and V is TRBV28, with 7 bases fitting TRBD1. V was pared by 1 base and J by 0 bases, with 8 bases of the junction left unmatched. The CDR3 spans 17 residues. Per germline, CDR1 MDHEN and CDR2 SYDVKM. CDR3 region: CASSLSAPGTANYGYTF. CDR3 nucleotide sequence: TGTGCCAGCAGTTTATCCGCACCCGGGACAGCTAACTATGGCTACACCTTC.

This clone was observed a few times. The CDR3 DNA follows: TGCGCCAGCAGCTTTAGGGGCACTGAAGCTTTCTTT. Protein product: CASSFRGTEAFF. The chain recombines TRBV5-1 with TRBJ1-1; weak D call: TRBD1 (5 bases). The CDR3 loop spans 12 amino acids. V was pared by 2 bases and J by 4 bases, with 6 bases between. Germline CDR1 is SGHRS and CDR2 is YFSETQ.

The CDR3 is CASSESLAGAPQYF. The CDR3 DNA follows: TGCGCCAGCAGTGAGTCGCTAGCGGGGGCCCCTCAGTATTTT. The V gene is TRBV10-1, the J gene TRBJ2-3; TRBD2 aligns across 10 bases. With 0 bases clipped from V and 12 bases from J, the junction kept 6 bases outside the gene matches. CDR3 size: 14 residues. Germline CDR1 and CDR2: WNHNN and SYGVQD (reference sequence).

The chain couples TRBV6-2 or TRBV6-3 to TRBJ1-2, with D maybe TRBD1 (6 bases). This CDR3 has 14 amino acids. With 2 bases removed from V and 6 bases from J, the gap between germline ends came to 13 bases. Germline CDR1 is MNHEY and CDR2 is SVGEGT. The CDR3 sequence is CASSYEGAGDGYTF. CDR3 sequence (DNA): TGTGCCAGCAGTTACGAAGGGGCAGGGGATGGCTACACCTTC.